This T cell receptor beta chain was recorded in a study of control samples from healthy donors and cancer patients. V shed 7 bases, J shed 9 bases, and the junction held 5 bases outside the gene matches. The CDR3 consists of 12 residues. Germline CDR1 reads SNHLY; CDR2 reads FYNNEI. Libraries were prepared by immunoSEQ multiplex PCR; TCRdb keeps only in-frame clonotypes and omits some of them. The sample records fewer than 200,000 clones, approximately 96% being singletons. The sequencing input was blood. The TCR sequence derives from a woman in her 30s in good health. J is TRBJ2-2 and V is TRBV2; 7 bases match TRBD1. In DNA, the CDR3 is TGTGCCAGCACGAGGGGGCTGAGGGAGCTGTTTTTT. It yields the protein CASTRGLRELFF.